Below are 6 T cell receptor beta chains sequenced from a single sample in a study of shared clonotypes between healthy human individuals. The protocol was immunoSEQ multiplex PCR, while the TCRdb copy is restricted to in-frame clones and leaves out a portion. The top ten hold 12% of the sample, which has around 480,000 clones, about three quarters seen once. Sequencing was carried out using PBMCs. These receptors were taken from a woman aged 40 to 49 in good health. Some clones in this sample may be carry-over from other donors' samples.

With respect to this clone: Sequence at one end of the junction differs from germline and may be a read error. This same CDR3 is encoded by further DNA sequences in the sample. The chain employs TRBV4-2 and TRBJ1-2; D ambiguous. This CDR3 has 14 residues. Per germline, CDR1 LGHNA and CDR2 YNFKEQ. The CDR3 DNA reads TGTGCCAGCAGCCAAGTTCCGGACTACTATGGCTACACTTTC. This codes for CASSQVPDYYGYTF.

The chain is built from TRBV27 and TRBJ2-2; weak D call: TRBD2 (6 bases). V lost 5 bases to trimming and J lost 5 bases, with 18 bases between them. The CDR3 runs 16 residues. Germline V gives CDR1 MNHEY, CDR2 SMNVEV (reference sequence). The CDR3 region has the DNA TGTGCCAGCAGTCTTAGCGGTAACCTCGGGACCGGGGAGCTGTTTTTT. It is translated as CASSLSGNLGTGELFF.

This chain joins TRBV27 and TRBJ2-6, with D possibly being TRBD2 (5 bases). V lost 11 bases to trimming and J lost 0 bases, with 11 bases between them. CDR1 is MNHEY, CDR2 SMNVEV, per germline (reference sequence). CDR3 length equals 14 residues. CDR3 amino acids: CAGLRDSGANVLTF. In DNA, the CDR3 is TGTGCCGGGTTACGGGACTCTGGGGCCAACGTCCTGACTTTC. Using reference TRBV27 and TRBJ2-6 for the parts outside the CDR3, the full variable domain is EAQVTQNPRYLITVTGKKLTVTCSQNMNHEYMSWYRQDPGLGLRQIYYSMNVEVTDKGDVPEGYKVSRKEKRNFPLILESPSPNQTSLYFCAGLRDSGANVLTFGAGSRLTVL.

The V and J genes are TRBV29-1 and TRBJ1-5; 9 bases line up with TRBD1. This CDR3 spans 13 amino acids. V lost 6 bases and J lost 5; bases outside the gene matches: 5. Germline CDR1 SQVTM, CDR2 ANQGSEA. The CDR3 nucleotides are TGCAGCGTACAGGGGGCGCGAGATCAGCCCCAGCATTTT. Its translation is CSVQGARDQPQHF. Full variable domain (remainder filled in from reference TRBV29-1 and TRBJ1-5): SAVISQKPSRDICQRGTSLTIQCQVDSQVTMMFWYRQQPGQSLTLIATANQGSEATYESGFVIDKFPISRPNLTFSTLTVSNMSPEDSSIYLCSVQGARDQPQHFGDGTRLSIL.

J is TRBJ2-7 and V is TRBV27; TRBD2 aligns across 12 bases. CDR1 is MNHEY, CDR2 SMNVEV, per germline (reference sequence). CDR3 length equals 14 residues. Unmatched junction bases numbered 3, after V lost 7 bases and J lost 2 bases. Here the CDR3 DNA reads TGTGCCAGCACTAGGACTAGCGGGGCCTACGAGCAGTACTTC. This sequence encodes CASTRTSGAYEQYF.

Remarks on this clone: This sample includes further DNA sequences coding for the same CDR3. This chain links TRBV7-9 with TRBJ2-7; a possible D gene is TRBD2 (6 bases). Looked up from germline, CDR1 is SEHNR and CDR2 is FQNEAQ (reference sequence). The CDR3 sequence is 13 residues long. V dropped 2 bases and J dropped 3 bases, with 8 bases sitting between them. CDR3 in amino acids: CASSLSGGYEQYF. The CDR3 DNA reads TGTGCCAGCAGCTTATCCGGGGGCTACGAGCAGTACTTC.